Listed here are 18 T cell receptor beta chains from one sample, sequenced in a study of cytomegalovirus exposure and HLA in healthy donors. PCR used 60 Vbeta primers and 13 Jbeta primers. Generated by immunoSEQ multiplex PCR, the TCRdb table keeps only in-frame clones and is missing some. This repertoire shows around 160,000 clones, about 72% found once; its top ten account for 2.2%. Material for sequencing was PBMCs. These receptors were obtained from a man in his forties or fifties in good health and CMV-seropositive.

The V gene is TRBV30, the J gene TRBJ2-7; TRBD1 is a possible D gene (5 bases). The V gene lost 4 bases and the J gene lost 3 bases, with 7 bases spanning the gap. Germline values: CDR1 GTSNPN, CDR2 SVGIG (reference sequence). The CDR3 has 11 residues. As DNA, the CDR3 is TGTGCCTGGAATAGGGGCTACGAGCAGTACTTC. This translates into CAWNRGYEQYF.

The rearrangement joins TRBV7-2 to TRBJ2-1; a possible D gene is TRBD2 (7 bases). In germline, CDR1 is SGHTA, CDR2 FQGNSA. This CDR3 spans 13 amino acids. V was clipped by 7 bases and J by 10 bases, with 17 bases between them. The CDR3 sequence is CASKGGGSGEQFF. In DNA form, the CDR3 reads TGTGCCAGCAAGGGCGGGGGCTCCGGGGAGCAGTTCTTC.

This clone turned up a few times. The genes are TRBV11-2 and TRBJ1-2; D not certain. Germline V gives CDR1 SGHAT, CDR2 FQNNGV. Trimming left V 1 base short and J 10 bases short, with 13 bases between. The CDR3 loop spans 13 amino acids. For the CDR3, the DNA is TGTGCCAGCAGCTTAGGGGCGACCAGCTACTACACCTTC. Translation: CASSLGATSYYTF.

The table lists this clone with a few counts. J is TRBJ1-1 and V is TRBV6-6, with 10 bases aligning to TRBD1. Trimming took 7 bases from V and 2 from J; bases not matched to a gene: 10. The CDR3 covers 16 residues. Germline V CDR1 and CDR2: MNHNY, SVGAGI (reference sequence). The CDR3 bases are TGTGCCAGCACCTTGACAGGGGGCTTTGGCAACACTGAAGCTTTCTTT. This sequence encodes CASTLTGGFGNTEAFF.

The chain recombines TRBV7-9 with TRBJ1-2; D is uncertain. Trimming stripped 3 bases from V and 6 bases from J, with 5 bases between. The CDR3 has 11 residues. The germline gives CDR1 SEHNR, CDR2 FQNEAQ (reference sequence). Here the CDR3 reads CASSFGDGYTF. As DNA, the CDR3 is TGTGCCAGCAGCTTCGGGGATGGCTACACCTTC.

The rearrangement links TRBV4-1 to TRBJ1-5, with D unresolved. The CDR3 is made up of 13 amino acids. With 0 bases removed from V and 4 bases from J, the gap between germline ends came to 4 bases. Germline CDR1 and CDR2: MGHRA and YSYEKL. The CDR3 DNA is TGCGCCAGCAGCCAAGACCCGAATCAGCCCCAGCATTTT. Translating gives CASSQDPNQPQHF.

A few counts support this clone. This chain connects TRBV30 to TRBJ2-3; 9 bases fit TRBD1. Germline lookup yields CDR1 GTSNPN and CDR2 SVGIG (reference sequence). This CDR3 region has 15 residues. The ends lost 2 bases at V and 0 bases at J; junction bases unmatched: 3. The CDR3: CAWSRGQGSTDTQYF. CDR3 in DNA: TGTGCCTGGAGTCGGGGACAGGGAAGCACAGATACGCAGTATTTT.

The rearrangement uses TRBV11-2 and TRBJ1-2; D gene ambiguous. V was trimmed by 1 base and J by 5 bases, leaving 14 bases between them. This CDR3 is 15 amino acids long. The germline V gene has CDR1 SGHAT and CDR2 FQNNGV. The CDR3 spells CASSLGALRGYGYTF. CDR3 DNA sequence: TGTGCCAGCAGCTTAGGGGCCCTCAGAGGGTATGGCTACACCTTC.

This clone has a handful of counts. The gene calls are TRBV18 and TRBJ1-2; D may be TRBD1 (5 bases). Germline lookup yields CDR1 KGHSH and CDR2 LQKENI. Deletions cut 5 bases from V and 1 base from J, with 17 bases between. The CDR3 length is 16 residues. In nucleotides, the CDR3 is TGTGCCAGCTCAACGCTCTCGGGGGATATTAACTATGGCTACACCTTC. This translates into CASSTLSGDINYGYTF.

The count of this clone is one. The chain employs TRBV28 and TRBJ2-7; D uncertain. Trimming took 4 bases from V and 6 from J, leaving 13 bases between them. CDR3 length equals 13 residues. Germline V gene sequence: CDR1 MDHEN, CDR2 SYDVKM. The CDR3 protein is CASSYPRSGEQYF. The CDR3 region has the DNA TGTGCCAGCAGTTATCCAAGGTCGGGCGAGCAGTACTTC.

The chain uses TRBV5-5 and TRBJ2-3, with TRBD2 matching over 7 bases. Germline-derived CDR1 and CDR2 are SGHKS and YYEKEE (reference sequence). The trim removed 5 bases at V and 2 bases at J, leaving 17 bases unmatched. CDR3 length equals 18 residues. The CDR3 loop is CASRLGGGTYTTTDTQYF. The CDR3 DNA reads TGTGCCAGCAGACTTGGGGGGGGAACGTACACCACCACAGATACGCAGTATTTT.

The V and J genes are TRBV6-5 and TRBJ1-4; 7 positions match TRBD1. Germline V CDR1 and CDR2: MNHEY, SVGAGI. The CDR3 has 13 residues. J lost 5 bases, V lost 6 bases, and 3 bases had no gene match. The CDR3 DNA is TGTGCCAGCAGGAAGACAGGGAATGAAAAACTGTTTTTT. It yields the protein CASRKTGNEKLFF.

Comment on this clone: Mismatch with germline at one junction end may stem from a read error. The rearrangement joins TRBV28 to TRBJ2-7; TRBD1 might be the D (7 bases). The CDR3 totals 11 residues. CDR1 is MDHEN and CDR2 is SYDVKM in the germline V gene. The CDR3 sequence is CASSSRGDHLF. The CDR3 DNA is TGTGCCAGCAGCTCCAGGGGGGACCATCTTTTC.

The V and J genes are TRBV5-4 and TRBJ2-1, with 12 bases aligning to TRBD2. Trimming cost V 4 bases and J 7 bases; bases outside gene matches: 9. The germline V gene encodes CDR1 SGHNT and CDR2 YYREEE (reference sequence). This CDR3 has 16 amino acids. The CDR3 spells CASSRILAGGSNEQFF. The CDR3 region has the DNA TGTGCCAGCAGCCGGATACTAGCGGGGGGATCGAATGAGCAGTTCTTC.

The chain is built from TRBV25-1 and TRBJ2-3, with 7 bases fitting TRBD1. Germline-derived CDR1 and CDR2 are MGHDK and SYGVNS. There are 13 residues in the CDR3. V trimming: 6 bases; J trimming: 6 bases; junction bases outside the gene matches: 6. CDR3 in DNA: TGTGCCAGCAGCACAGGGGCAGGCGATACGCAGTATTTT. Amino acids: CASSTGAGDTQYF.

This clone was observed a few times. Additional DNA sequences in this sample encode the identical CDR3. CDR3 bases: TGCGCCAGCAGCCAAGAAAAATCGGGCCTAGCGGGGGGGCCGAGTTTCATTCAGTACTTC. Translating it yields CASSQEKSGLAGGPSFIQYF. The rearrangement joins TRBV4-1 to TRBJ2-4; 12 bases align to TRBD2. The CDR3 has 20 residues. V was pared by 0 bases and J by 9 bases, with 18 bases of the junction left unmatched. Germline V lookup: CDR1 MGHRA, CDR2 YSYEKL.

The J gene is TRBJ1-2, the V gene TRBV9; D is possibly TRBD1 (6 bases). CDR1 and CDR2 (germline): SGDLS, YYNGEE. Trimming shortened V by 0 bases and J by 8 bases, and 17 bases separated the two germline ends. The CDR3 extends over 15 amino acids. CDR3 DNA: TGTGCCAGCAGCGTAGACGGCGGGGGCGGCCGGGGCTACACCTTC. Translating it yields CASSVDGGGGRGYTF.

The rearrangement uses TRBV28 and TRBJ2-7, with a tentative D call TRBD2 (6 bases). Germline-derived CDR1 and CDR2 are MDHEN and SYDVKM. V lost 5 bases and J lost 2, with 13 bases in between. The CDR3 totals 14 residues. The DNA for the CDR3 is TGTGCCAGCAGTCGAAGCGGGCCCCCCTACGAGCAGTACTTC. This translates into CASSRSGPPYEQYF.